This TCR beta chain was found in a study of OX40 agonist ivuxolimab in advanced cancers. For context, the study as a whole: Ivuxolimab, which targeted the costimulatory receptor OX40 (CD134), was an agonistic, fully human IgG2 monoclonal antibody. The paper covers the monotherapy dose-escalation part of the phase I ivuxolimab trial, which included N of about 56 patients. Peripheral TCRbeta sequencing aimed to test whether ivuxolimab altered TCR sequence diversity and caused clonal T-cell expansion. Partial responses were achieved by three dose-escalation patients, of whom one had hepatocellular carcinoma and two had cutaneous melanoma. Intravenous ivuxolimab was administered to patients every 2 weeks at six dose levels: 0.01, 0.1, 0.3, 1.5, 3 and 10 mg/kg. Patients were allowed to have had prior anti-PD-1, anti-PD-L1 or anti-CTLA-4 therapy, and approximately 43% of the dose-escalation patients had previously received checkpoint inhibitors. The dose-escalation cohort was almost 85% male with a mean age of approximately 60 years, ranging from roughly 20 to 80. Of the roughly 52 patients in dose escalation, around 19 had hepatocellular carcinoma, approximately 15 had melanoma, 9 had renal cell carcinoma and 9 had head and neck cancer.

Patients with a history of autoimmune disease or receiving systemic immunosuppression were excluded from the trial. In every dose cohort, peripheral blood was drawn for TCR sequencing at baseline, cycle 4 day 1, and cycle 7 day 1. Samples came from an open-label, multicenter, first-in-human phase I dose-escalation trial of ivuxolimab. Adults with locally advanced or metastatic melanoma, renal cell, hepatocellular, or head and neck squamous cell carcinoma were enrolled in the trial. CD4+ and CD8+ T cells were sorted separately from peripheral blood before TCR sequencing. Genomic DNA was extracted from sorted cells for sequencing of the TCRbeta CDR3 region. The immunoSEQ Assay was used for sequencing of TCRbeta CDR3 regions. In TCRdb, the immuneACCESS table is reduced to in-frame sequences with V and J assigned. These tables do not hold every clone; where another copy was compared, an unresolved V gene accounts for under half, and the others remain unexplained. Counted in this sample were approximately 34,000 clones; approximately 86% of them appeared once. Of the sample, under 65% is held by the ten largest clones.

Note on this clone: Its antigen remains unidentified. The sample holds no much larger clone one base away, and base qualities are not on file.

Summary of the overall study and its limitations: Partial responders in the 0.1-3.0 mg/kg groups had among the lowest normalized peripheral clonal expansion, especially among CD8+ T cells. After ivuxolimab, more expanded clones were found on average in CD8+ T cells than in CD4+ T cells. Antigen specificity was not determined for the clonally expanded peripheral T cells. Low levels of normalized T-cell clonal expansion were also seen in some patients who did not respond. At doses of 0.1 to 3.0 mg/kg, clonal expansion of both CD4+ and CD8+ blood T cells was observed from baseline to week 6.

V sheds 6 bases and J sheds 9 bases, leaving 23 bases between their ends. The CDR3 covers 15 residues, taking in both the cysteine and the phenylalanine. Only the CDR3 portion is preserved as DNA: 45 bases, with reading frame beginning at the first base. Based on the germline V gene, the CDR1 and CDR2 sequences are MDHEN and SYDVKM. Sequenced here: CD4+ or CD8+ T cells sorted from blood, sampled in a trial of the OX40 agonist ivuxolimab. This sequence was found in an adult with an advanced solid tumor such as melanoma, head and neck, liver or kidney cancer. The rearrangement joined TRBV28 to TRBJ2-5; matching of 6 bases hints at TRBD2 as the D gene. The bases are TGTGCCAGCAGCCCGGTGGACGGGGAGGTTCTTGCCCAGTACTTC. Its protein reads: CASSPVDGEVLAQYF. The reference TRBV28 and TRBJ2-5 proteins fill in what lies around the CDR3, so the full variable domain reads DVKVTQSSRYLVKRTGEKVFLECVQDMDHENMFWYRQDPGLGLRLIYFSYDVKMKEKGDIPEGYSVSREKKERFSLILESASTNQTSMYLCASSPVDGEVLAQYFGPGTRLLVL.